Each of the 19 T cell receptor beta chains below was sequenced from the same sample in a study of CD8+CD57+ T cells in acquired aplastic anemia. According to the study, genomic DNA was the template for TCR beta VDJ and CDR3 profiling. TCRdb passed the reads through MiXCR, listing each CDR3 protein once. Of about 58,000 distinct CDR3 sequences listed, approximately 50% are singletons. The authors sequenced patients whose flow cytometry had shown CD8+CD57+ cell expansion. The sequenced sample was sorted CD4+, CD8+, or CD8+CD57+ T cells (not recorded which) from PBMCs. These receptors came from a human donor with aplastic anemia.

The chain carries TRBV2 and TRBJ1-2; D perhaps matches TRBD1 (6 bases). The CDR3 totals 13 residues. Germline loops: CDR1 SNHLY, CDR2 FYNNEI. The ends were cut back, 6 bases at V and 8 bases at J, with 16 bases in the middle. The CDR3 spells CASSSLGTLGYTF. In DNA form, the CDR3 reads TGTGCCAGCAGCTCCCTTGGGACATTAGGCTACACCTTC.

This clonotype appeared many times. This chain joins TRBV5-6 and TRBJ1-6; D not certain. The germline V and J ends were trimmed by 3 bases and 7 bases, with 8 bases remaining between them. The germline V gene has CDR1 SGHDT and CDR2 YYEEEE. CDR3 size: 13 residues. The CDR3 loop is CASSSNWNSPLHF. The CDR3 nucleotides read TGTGCCAGCAGCTCGAATTGGAATTCACCCCTCCACTTT.

The rearrangement uses TRBV19 and TRBJ2-7; 8 bases line up with TRBD1. CDR1 LNHDA and CDR2 SQIVND come from the germline V gene (reference sequence). There are 13 residues in the CDR3. The ends lost 9 bases at V and 6 bases at J; junction bases unmatched: 10. CDR3 loop: CASHPRTGSEQYF. The CDR3 coding sequence is TGTGCCAGCCACCCTCGGACAGGGTCCGAGCAGTACTTC.

This clonotype was seen repeatedly, ten times or more. This rearrangement joins TRBV20-1 to TRBJ1-4; 8 positions agree with TRBD1. The length of the CDR3 is 18 residues. Looked up from germline, CDR1 is DFQATT and CDR2 is SNEGSKA (reference sequence). V gave up 0 bases and J gave up 8 bases; unmatched junction bases: 17. CDR3 sequence reads: CSARDLSGGGTGREKLFF. CDR3 coding DNA: TGCAGTGCTAGAGATTTAAGTGGGGGGGGGACAGGTCGGGAAAAACTGTTTTTT.

This clonotype showed up just once. The J gene is TRBJ2-3, the V gene TRBV7-3, with a weak D call TRBD2 (7 bases). Germline V lookup: CDR1 SGHTA, CDR2 FQGTGA. V lost 5 bases to trimming and J lost 0 bases, with 15 bases between them. The CDR3 covers 16 residues. The CDR3 bases are TGTGCCAGCAGCCCCACCCGGGGGGCTAGCACAGATACGCAGTATTTT. Translation gives CASSPTRGASTDTQYF.

This clonotype was counted at least ten times. The chain joins TRBV3-1 to TRBJ1-2; no reliable D call. Germline V CDR1 and CDR2: LGHDT, YNNKEL (reference sequence). CDR3 length: 17 amino acids. Trimming took 0 bases from V and 5 from J, leaving 19 bases between them. CDR3 DNA sequence: TGTGCCAGCAGCCAAGAGGAAGGGTTGAGTTTTGGTTATGGCTACACCTTC. It codes for CASSQEEGLSFGYGYTF.

V is TRBV11-1 and J is TRBJ2-3; 9 bases fit TRBD2. In germline, CDR1 is SGHAT, CDR2 FQDESV (reference sequence). The CDR3 contains 19 residues. The J segment lost 0 bases and the V segment lost 3 bases, leaving 13 bases of the junction unmatched. In nucleotides, the CDR3 is TGTGCCAGCAGCTTTCTCGGCAGCGGGAGGTCCGGAAGCACAGATACGCAGTATTTT. This codes for CASSFLGSGRSGSTDTQYF. Full variable domain (rest looked up from reference TRBV11-1 and TRBJ2-3): EAEVAQSPRYKITEKSQAVAFWCDPISGHATLYWYRQILGQGPELLVQFQDESVVDDSQLPKDRFSAERLKGVDSTLKIQPAELGDSAMYLCASSFLGSGRSGSTDTQYFGPGTRLTVL.

The V and J genes are TRBV9 and TRBJ2-7; no reliable D call. V was clipped by 0 bases and J by 0 bases, with 10 bases between them. In germline, CDR1 is SGDLS, CDR2 YYNGEE. The CDR3 is 15 residues long. CDR3 region: CASSVADLYSYEQYF. In nucleotides, the CDR3 is TGTGCCAGCAGCGTAGCTGACCTATACTCCTACGAGCAGTACTTC.

The rearrangement joins TRBV9 to TRBJ2-3; the D call may be TRBD1 or TRBD2 (5 bases each). V lost 1 base and J 6 bases, leaving 24 bases between the germline ends. The germline V gene encodes CDR1 SGDLS and CDR2 YYNGEE. The CDR3 consists of 18 residues. For the CDR3, the DNA is TGTGCCAGCAGCGTATCGGGCCCAAGGGACCTTGCTTACGATACGCAGTATTTT. Its protein product is CASSVSGPRDLAYDTQYF.

Notes on this clonotype: An end of the junction differs from the germline gene, which may be a read error. The genes are TRBV5-4 and TRBJ2-1, with 7 positions matching TRBD1. The CDR3 has 16 residues. The germline V gene encodes CDR1 SGHNT and CDR2 YYREEE (reference sequence). The CDR3 spells CAGSLVWDRSYSEQFF. In nucleotides, the CDR3 is TGTGCCGGCAGCTTAGTGTGGGACAGATCCTACAGTGAGCAGTTCTTC.

The V and J genes are TRBV2 and TRBJ2-3; D uncertain. V dropped 1 base and J dropped 3 bases, with 8 bases sitting between them. The CDR3 loop spans 14 amino acids. Germline V gene lookup returns CDR1 SNHLY and CDR2 FYNNEI. CDR3 amino acids: CASSEEAQTDTQYF. As DNA, the CDR3 is TGTGCCAGCAGTGAAGAGGCCCAGACAGATACGCAGTATTTT.

Ten or more counts support this clonotype. The rearrangement uses TRBV27 and TRBJ1-2, with 12 nucleotides matching TRBD1. Per germline, CDR1 MNHEY and CDR2 SMNVEV (reference sequence). With 5 bases clipped from V and 8 bases from J, the junction kept 6 bases outside the gene matches. The CDR3 is 14 residues long. For the CDR3, the DNA is TGTGCCAGCAGTCCACGGGGGACAGGGGGCGGCTACACCTTC. Its translation: CASSPRGTGGGYTF.

The chain is built from TRBV6-4 and TRBJ2-3, with 8 nucleotides matching TRBD2. The CDR3 loop spans 14 amino acids. Germline-derived CDR1 and CDR2 are MRHNA and SNTAGT. J gave up 1 base and V 3 bases, and 0 bases lay outside the gene matches. CDR3 bases: TGTGCCAGCAGTGAGCGGGGGGGCACAGATACGCAGTATTTT. This sequence encodes CASSERGGTDTQYF.

V and J are TRBV12-3 or TRBV12-4 and TRBJ1-6; no firm D call. V was clipped by 1 base and J by 7 bases, with 8 bases between them. The CDR3 runs 14 residues. The CDR3 DNA reads as TGTGCCAGCAGTTTAGTCGGCAGGAATTCACCCCTCCACTTT. It yields the protein CASSLVGRNSPLHF.

This clonotype was detected ten times or more. J is TRBJ2-1 and V is TRBV6-1; the D is unclear. The CDR3 consists of 15 residues. Germline CDR1 is MNHNS and CDR2 is SASEGT. V lost 3 bases and J 7 bases, leaving 16 bases between the germline ends. The CDR3 region has the DNA TGTGCCAGCAGTGACGGGTGGGCACGTGGAAATGAGCAGTTCTTC. Protein product: CASSDGWARGNEQFF.

The chain links TRBV10-3 to TRBJ2-7; D call uncertain. The germline V gene encodes CDR1 ENHRY and CDR2 SYGVKD. CDR3 length equals 12 residues. V shed 0 bases and J shed 3 bases, with 3 bases lying between them. The CDR3 spells CAISESLYEQYF. As DNA, the CDR3 is TGTGCCATCAGTGAGTCCCTCTACGAGCAGTACTTC.

This clonotype was counted only a few times. The rearrangement uses TRBV10-3 and TRBJ2-1; 9 bases line up with TRBD1. The germline V gene has CDR1 ENHRY and CDR2 SYGVKD. V was clipped by 5 bases and J by 5 bases; unmatched bases: 7. This CDR3 is built from 15 residues. Here the CDR3 reads CAISNRDREDNEQFF. The DNA of the CDR3 is TGTGCCATCAGTAACCGGGACAGGGAGGACAATGAGCAGTTCTTC.

As for this clonotype: Because the CDR3's place on the DNA is in doubt, the DNA is left out and the CDR3 is given as listed by TCRdb. V is TRBV4-1 and J is TRBJ2-2; no check of the table's D call, TRBD2, against the DNA was made. The CDR3 is made up of 13 amino acids, end residues included. Germline loops: CDR1 MGHRA, CDR2 YSYEKL. CDR3: CASSSREAGSCFF.

The J gene is TRBJ2-7, the V gene TRBV10-1, with 8 bases that match TRBD1. Germline loops: CDR1 WNHNN, CDR2 SYGVQD (reference sequence). The CDR3 sequence is 15 residues long. V trimming: 6 bases; J trimming: 4 bases; junction bases outside the gene matches: 11. The CDR3 DNA follows: TGCGCCAGCAGCAGGGGAGCAGGGGGCTCTTACGAGCAGTACTTC. Translation gives CASSRGAGGSYEQYF.